Listed here is a single TCR beta chain. The sample is drawn from a study of neoadjuvant nivolumab and ipilimumab in lung cancer. The V gene's germline CDR1 is SQVTM and CDR2 ANQGSEA. This CDR3 is built from 14 residues. Trimming took 6 bases from V and 2 from J, leaving 15 bases between them. Measured with immunoSEQ multiplex PCR; TCRdb has only the in-frame clones, and not every one. The data hold thousands of clones, with 91% observed a single time. The material sequenced was blood, taken after neoadjuvant nivolumab, alone or with ipilimumab, at or shortly before surgery. The source is an adult with non-small cell lung cancer. Some clones in this sample may be carry-over from other donors' samples. The V gene is TRBV29-1, the J gene TRBJ2-3; a possible D gene is TRBD1 (6 bases). The CDR3 DNA sequence: TGCAGCGTACCGGGACAACTACTCACAGATACGCAGTATTTT. Residues: CSVPGQLLTDTQYF.